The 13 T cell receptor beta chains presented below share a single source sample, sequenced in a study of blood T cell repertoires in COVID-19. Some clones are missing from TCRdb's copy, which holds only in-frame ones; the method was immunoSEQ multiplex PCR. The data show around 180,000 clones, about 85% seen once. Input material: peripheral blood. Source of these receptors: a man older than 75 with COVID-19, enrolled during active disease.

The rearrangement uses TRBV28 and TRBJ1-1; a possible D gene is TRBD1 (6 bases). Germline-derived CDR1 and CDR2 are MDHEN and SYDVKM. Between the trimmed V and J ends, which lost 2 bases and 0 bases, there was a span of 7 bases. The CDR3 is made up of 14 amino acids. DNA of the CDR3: TGTGCCAGCAGTTTACAGGGGATGAACACTGAAGCTTTCTTT. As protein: CASSLQGMNTEAFF.

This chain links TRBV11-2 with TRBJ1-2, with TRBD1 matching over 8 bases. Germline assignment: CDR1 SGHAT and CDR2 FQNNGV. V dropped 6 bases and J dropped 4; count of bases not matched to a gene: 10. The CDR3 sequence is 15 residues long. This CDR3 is CASRQGGTGAYGYTF. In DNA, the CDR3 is TGTGCCAGCAGACAGGGGGGAACGGGGGCCTATGGCTACACCTTC.

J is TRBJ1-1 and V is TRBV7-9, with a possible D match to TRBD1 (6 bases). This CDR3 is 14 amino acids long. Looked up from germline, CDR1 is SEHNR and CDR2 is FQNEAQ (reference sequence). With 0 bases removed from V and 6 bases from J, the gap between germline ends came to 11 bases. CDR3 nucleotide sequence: TGTGCCAGCAGCTTAGCACAGGGAATCCCTGAAGCTTTCTTT. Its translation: CASSLAQGIPEAFF. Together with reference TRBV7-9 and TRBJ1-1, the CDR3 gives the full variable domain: DTGVSQNPRHKITKRGQNVTFRCDPISEHNRLYWYRQTLGQGPEFLTYFQNEAQLEKSRLLSDRFSAERPKGSFSTLEIQRTEQGDSAMYLCASSLAQGIPEAFFGQGTRLTVV.

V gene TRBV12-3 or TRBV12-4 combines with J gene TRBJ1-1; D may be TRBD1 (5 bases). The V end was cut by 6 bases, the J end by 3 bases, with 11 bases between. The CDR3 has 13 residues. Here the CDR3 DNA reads TGTGCCAGCAGACGAGTAGGGGACACTGAAGCTTTCTTT. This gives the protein CASRRVGDTEAFF.

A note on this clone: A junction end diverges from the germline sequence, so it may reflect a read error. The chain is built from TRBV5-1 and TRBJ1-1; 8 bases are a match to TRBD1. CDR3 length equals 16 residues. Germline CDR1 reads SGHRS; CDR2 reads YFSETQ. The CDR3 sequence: CASSMGGAGGATDAFF. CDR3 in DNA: TGCGCCAGCAGCATGGGGGGAGCAGGGGGCGCAACTGACGCTTTCTTT.

CDR3 DNA: TGTGCCAGCAGCTCCAGGACAGCATATGGCTACACCTTC. Its translation is CASSSRTAYGYTF. V and J are TRBV11-2 and TRBJ1-2, with D perhaps TRBD1 (6 bases). Trimming cost V 4 bases and J 5 bases, with 11 bases left between them. CDR1 is SGHAT, CDR2 FQNNGV, per germline. The CDR3 runs to 13 residues.

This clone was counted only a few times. The CDR3 spells CALWRVNYGYTF. The CDR3 bases are TGTGCCCTCTGGAGGGTTAACTATGGCTACACCTTC. V is TRBV28 and J is TRBJ1-2, with D unclear. Between the trimmed V and J ends, which lost 11 bases and 1 base, there was a span of 11 bases. Looked up from germline, CDR1 is MDHEN and CDR2 is SYDVKM. The CDR3 has 12 amino acids.

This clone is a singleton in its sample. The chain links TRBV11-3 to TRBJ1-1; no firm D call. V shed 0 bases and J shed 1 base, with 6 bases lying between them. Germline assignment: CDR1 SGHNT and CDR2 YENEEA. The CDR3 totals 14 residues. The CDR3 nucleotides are TGTGCCAGCAGCTTAGAGAGGGAGAACACTGAAGCTTTCTTT. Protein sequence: CASSLERENTEAFF.

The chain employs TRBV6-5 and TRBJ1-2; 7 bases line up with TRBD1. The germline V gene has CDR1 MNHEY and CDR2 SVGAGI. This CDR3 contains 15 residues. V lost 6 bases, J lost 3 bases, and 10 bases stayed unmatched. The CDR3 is CASSYLRQGDYGYTF. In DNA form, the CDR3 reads TGTGCCAGCAGCTACCTGAGACAGGGAGACTATGGCTACACCTTC.

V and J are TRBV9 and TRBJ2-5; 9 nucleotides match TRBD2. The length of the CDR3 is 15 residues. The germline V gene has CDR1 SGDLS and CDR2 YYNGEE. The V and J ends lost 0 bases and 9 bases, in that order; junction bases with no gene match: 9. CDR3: CASSVESGGHGAQYF. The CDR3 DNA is TGTGCCAGCAGCGTAGAGAGCGGGGGGCACGGGGCCCAGTACTTC.

The CDR3 DNA reads as TGTGCCAGCAGAGACAGGGGGCGAGGTGAAAAACTGTTTTTT. Amino acids: CASRDRGRGEKLFF. The rearrangement joins TRBV3-1 (or the pseudogene TRBV3-2) to TRBJ1-4, with TRBD1 identical over 10 bases. CDR3 length: 14 amino acids. Trimming removed 6 bases from V and 7 bases from J; junction bases left unmatched: 5. The germline V gene has CDR1 LGHDT and CDR2 YNNKEL (reference sequence).

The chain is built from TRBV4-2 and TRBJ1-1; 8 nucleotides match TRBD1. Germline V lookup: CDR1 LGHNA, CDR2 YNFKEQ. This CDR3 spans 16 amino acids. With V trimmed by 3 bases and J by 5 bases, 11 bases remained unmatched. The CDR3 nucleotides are TGTGCCAGCAGCCAGGTCTTGACAGGGGTGGCGACTGAAGCTTTCTTT. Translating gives CASSQVLTGVATEAFF.

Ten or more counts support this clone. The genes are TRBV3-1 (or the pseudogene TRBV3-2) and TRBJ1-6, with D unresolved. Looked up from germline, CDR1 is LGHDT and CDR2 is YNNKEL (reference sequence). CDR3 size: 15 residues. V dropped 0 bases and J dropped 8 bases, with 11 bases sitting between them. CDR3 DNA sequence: TGTGCCAGCAGCCAAGATGGCCGCGACTATTCACCCCTCCACTTT. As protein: CASSQDGRDYSPLHF.